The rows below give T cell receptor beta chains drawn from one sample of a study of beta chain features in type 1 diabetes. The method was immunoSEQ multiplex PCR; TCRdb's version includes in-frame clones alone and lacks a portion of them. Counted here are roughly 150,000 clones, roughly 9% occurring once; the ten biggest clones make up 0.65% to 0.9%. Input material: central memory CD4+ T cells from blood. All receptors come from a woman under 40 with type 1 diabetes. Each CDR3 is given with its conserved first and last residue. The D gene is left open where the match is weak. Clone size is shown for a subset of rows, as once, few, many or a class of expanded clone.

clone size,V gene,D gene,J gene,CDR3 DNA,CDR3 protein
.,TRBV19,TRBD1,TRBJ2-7,TGTGCCAGTAGCACTTACACCGGGACAGCGATCTACGAGCAGTACTTC,CASSTYTGTAIYEQYF
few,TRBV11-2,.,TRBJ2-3,TGTGCCAGCAGCCCCTTGGGGAATTCGAAGGACAGTCACACAGATACGCAGTATTTT,CASSPLGNSKDSHTDTQYF
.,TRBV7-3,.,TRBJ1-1,TGTGCCAGCAGCTTAAACGGGGGGAACACTGAAGCTTTCTTT,CASSLNGGNTEAFF
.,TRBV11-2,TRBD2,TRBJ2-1,TGTGCCAGCAGCGCTACTAGCGGGAGCTGGAATGAGCAGTTCTTC,CASSATSGSWNEQFF
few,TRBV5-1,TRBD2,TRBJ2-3,TGCGCCAGCAGCTCCCTAGCGGGAGGGGACACAGATACGCAGTATTTT,CASSSLAGGDTDTQYF
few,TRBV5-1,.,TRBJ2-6,TGCGCCAGCAGCTTGACAGAAGCTGGGGCCAACGTCCTGACTTTC,CASSLTEAGANVLTF
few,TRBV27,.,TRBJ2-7,TGTGCCAGCAGTTCGCCAGGTTTGTACTCCTACGAGCAGTACTTC,CASSSPGLYSYEQYF
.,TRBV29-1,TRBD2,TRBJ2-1,TGCAGCGCCGGCGGGAGGGGGACCTACAATGAGCAGTTCTTC,CSAGGRGTYNEQFF
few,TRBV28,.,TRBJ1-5,TGTGCCAGCAGTTACAGGGCGCATCAGCCCCAGCATTTT,CASSYRAHQPQHF
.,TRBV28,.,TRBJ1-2,TGTGCCAGCAGTTTACCCGTTAACTATGGCTACACCTTC,CASSLPVNYGYTF
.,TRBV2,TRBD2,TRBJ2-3,TGTGCCAGCAGTGAAGGGATAGCGGGAGGCACAGATACGCAGTATTTT,CASSEGIAGGTDTQYF
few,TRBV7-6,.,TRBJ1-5,TGTGCCAGCAGTCCAAATAGCAATCAGCCCCAGCATTTT,CASSPNSNQPQHF
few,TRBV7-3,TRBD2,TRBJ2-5,TGTGCCAGCAGCCCGGCGGGGCTAGCGGGAGGGCCGGAAGAGACCCAGTACTTC,CASSPAGLAGGPEETQYF
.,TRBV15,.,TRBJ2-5,TGTGCCACCACCCGAGAGGGGAGGCGAGAGACCCAGTACTTC,CATTREGRRETQYF
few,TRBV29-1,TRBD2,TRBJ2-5,TGCAGCGTAGAGCCGGGACTAGCGGGCCAAGAGACCCAGTACTTC,CSVEPGLAGQETQYF
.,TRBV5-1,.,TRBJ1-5,TGCGCCAGCAGCTTGGGTCCTGCAGGGGCGGGCAATCAGCCCCAGCATTTT,CASSLGPAGAGNQPQHF
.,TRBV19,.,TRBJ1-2,TGTGCCAGTAGTATTGTACCAGATATCTATGGCTACACCTTC,CASSIVPDIYGYTF
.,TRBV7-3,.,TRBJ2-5,TGTGCCAGCAGCCCCGGGGGGCTCCAAGAGACCCAGTACTTC,CASSPGGLQETQYF
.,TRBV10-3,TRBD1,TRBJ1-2,TGTGCCATACTCGCCCAGACAGGGGGCGTATTCTATGGCTACACCTTC,CAILAQTGGVFYGYTF
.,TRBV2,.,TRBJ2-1,TGTGCCAGCAGCAAAATCTCGAGCTCCTACAATGAGCAGTTCTTC,CASSKISSSYNEQFF
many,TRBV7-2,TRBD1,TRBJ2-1,TGTGCCAGCAGCTTGGACAGGGGGTGGGAATACAATGAGCAGTTCTTC,CASSLDRGWEYNEQFF
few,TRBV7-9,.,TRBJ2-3,TGTGCCAGCAGCTTAGGCACCAGCGTAGCAGATACGCAGTATTTT,CASSLGTSVADTQYF
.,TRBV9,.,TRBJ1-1,TGTGCCAGCAGCGTAGAACCAGGGTCGAAATTTGAAGCTTTCTTT,CASSVEPGSKFEAFF
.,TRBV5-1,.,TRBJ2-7,TGCGCCAGCAGCTTGAACAGGGAGGGCGAGCAGTACTTC,CASSLNREGEQYF
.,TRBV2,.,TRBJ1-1,TGTGCCAGCAGTGAATCGGTAATGGCTTTCTTT,CASSESVMAFF
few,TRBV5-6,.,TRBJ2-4,TGTGCCAGCAGTGTACAGGGATCCAAAAACATTCAGTACTTC,CASSVQGSKNIQYF
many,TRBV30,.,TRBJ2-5,TGTGCCTGGAGTAAGCGGAGCCAAGAGACCCAGTACTTC,CAWSKRSQETQYF
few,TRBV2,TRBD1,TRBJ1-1,TGTGCCAGCAGTCGACAGGGGGCTGTGAACACTGAAGCTTTCTTT,CASSRQGAVNTEAFF
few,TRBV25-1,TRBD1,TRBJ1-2,TGTGCCAGCACTCGCGGACAGGGAAGCTCTGGCTACACCTTC,CASTRGQGSSGYTF
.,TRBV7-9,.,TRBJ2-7,TGTGCCAGCAGCCATCGGGGAGGGCAGGGGGCCAACGAGCAGTACTTC,CASSHRGGQGANEQYF
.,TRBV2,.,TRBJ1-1,TGTGCCAGCAGTGCTTTTACAGGGCCCAACACTGAAGCTTTCTTT,CASSAFTGPNTEAFF
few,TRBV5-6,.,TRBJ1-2,TGTGCCAGCAGCTTACGGGGGAACTATGGCTACACCTTC,CASSLRGNYGYTF
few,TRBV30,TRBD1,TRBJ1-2,TGTGCCTGGACCAAGACAGGGGGCGCGGGGGGCTACACCTTC,CAWTKTGGAGGYTF
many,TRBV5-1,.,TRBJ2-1,TGCGCCAGCAGCTTTTCCCTTCTTTCCGGTAATGAGCAGTTCTTC,CASSFSLLSGNEQFF
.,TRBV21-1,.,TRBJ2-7,TGTGCCAGCAGCAAAGATCACCTCGGCACTAGCGGGAGTATCTACGAGCAGTACTTC,CASSKDHLGTSGSIYEQYF
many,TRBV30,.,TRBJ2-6,TGTGCCTGTGAGAAGGGGTCTGGGGCCAACGTCCTGACTTTC,CACEKGSGANVLTF
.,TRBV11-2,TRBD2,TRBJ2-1,TGTGCCAGCACTCCGGGACTAGCGGGATTGGGTGAGCAGTTCTTC,CASTPGLAGLGEQFF
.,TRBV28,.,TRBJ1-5,TGTGCCAGCAAGATACTAGAGGGGGTCGGGCAGCCCCAGCATTTT,CASKILEGVGQPQHF
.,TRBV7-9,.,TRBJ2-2,TGTGCCAGCAGCTTAGGAGTCGCGGTCACCGGGGAGCTGTTTTTT,CASSLGVAVTGELFF
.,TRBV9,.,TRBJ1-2,TGTGCCAGCAGCGGCGTGACAGTTAAACTTAACTATGGCTACACCTTC,CASSGVTVKLNYGYTF
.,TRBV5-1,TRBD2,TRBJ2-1,TGCGCCAGCAGCTTAGCGGGAGTTTCGAATGAGCAGTTCTTC,CASSLAGVSNEQFF
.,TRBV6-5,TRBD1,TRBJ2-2,TGTGCCAGCAGCACAGGGGCGAACACCGGGGAGCTGTTTTTT,CASSTGANTGELFF
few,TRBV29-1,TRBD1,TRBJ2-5,TGCAGCGTCGCGACAGGGAACCAAGAGACCCAGTACTTC,CSVATGNQETQYF
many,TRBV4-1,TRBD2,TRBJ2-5,TGCGCCAGCAGCCAAGAGTTTGTAGCGGGAGGAACGGGGACCCAGTACTTC,CASSQEFVAGGTGTQYF
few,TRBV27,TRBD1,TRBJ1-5,TGTGCCAGCAGTTTAGGACAGGGGCCTAATCAGCCCCAGCATTTT,CASSLGQGPNQPQHF
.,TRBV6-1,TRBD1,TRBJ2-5,TGTGCCAGCAGGCTCGACAGGGTCCAAGAGACCCAGTACTTC,CASRLDRVQETQYF
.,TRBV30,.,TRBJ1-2,TGTGCCTGGAGCAATAACTATGGCTACACCTTC,CAWSNNYGYTF
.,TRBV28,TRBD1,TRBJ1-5,TGTGCCAGCAGTCCCTGGGACAGAAGGAATCAGCCCCAGCATTTT,CASSPWDRRNQPQHF
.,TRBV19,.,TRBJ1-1,TGTGCCAGTAGTATCCTCCGGGAAACTGAAGCTTTCTTT,CASSILRETEAFF
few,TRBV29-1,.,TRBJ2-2,TGCAGCGTTGACATTTACACCGGGGAGCTGTTTTTT,CSVDIYTGELFF
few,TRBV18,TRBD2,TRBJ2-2,TGTGCCAGCTCCGCCGGACTAGCGGGAAACACCGGGGAGCTGTTTTTT,CASSAGLAGNTGELFF
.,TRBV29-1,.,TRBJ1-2,TGCAGCGTTTATTCCCCAGGGAACTATGGCTACACCTTC,CSVYSPGNYGYTF
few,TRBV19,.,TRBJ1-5,TGTGCCAGTAGGCAGAGGGAAAATCAGCCCCAGCATTTT,CASRQRENQPQHF
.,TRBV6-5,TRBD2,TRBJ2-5,TGTGCCAGCGCGACTAGCGGCACAAAAGAGACCCAGTACTTC,CASATSGTKETQYF
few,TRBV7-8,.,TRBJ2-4,TGTGCCAGCAGCCCCGAGGGGCGCGGGGACATTCAGTACTTC,CASSPEGRGDIQYF
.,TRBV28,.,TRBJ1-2,TGTGCCAGCAGCTTGGACAGAAACTATGGCTACACCTTC,CASSLDRNYGYTF
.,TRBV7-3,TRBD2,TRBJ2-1,TGTGCCAGCAGCTTAAGCGGGAGGCCCCCCACGTTCTTC,CASSLSGRPPTFF
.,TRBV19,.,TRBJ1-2,TGTGCCAGTAGTATACCAGGCCCGCTCTATGGCTACACCTTC,CASSIPGPLYGYTF